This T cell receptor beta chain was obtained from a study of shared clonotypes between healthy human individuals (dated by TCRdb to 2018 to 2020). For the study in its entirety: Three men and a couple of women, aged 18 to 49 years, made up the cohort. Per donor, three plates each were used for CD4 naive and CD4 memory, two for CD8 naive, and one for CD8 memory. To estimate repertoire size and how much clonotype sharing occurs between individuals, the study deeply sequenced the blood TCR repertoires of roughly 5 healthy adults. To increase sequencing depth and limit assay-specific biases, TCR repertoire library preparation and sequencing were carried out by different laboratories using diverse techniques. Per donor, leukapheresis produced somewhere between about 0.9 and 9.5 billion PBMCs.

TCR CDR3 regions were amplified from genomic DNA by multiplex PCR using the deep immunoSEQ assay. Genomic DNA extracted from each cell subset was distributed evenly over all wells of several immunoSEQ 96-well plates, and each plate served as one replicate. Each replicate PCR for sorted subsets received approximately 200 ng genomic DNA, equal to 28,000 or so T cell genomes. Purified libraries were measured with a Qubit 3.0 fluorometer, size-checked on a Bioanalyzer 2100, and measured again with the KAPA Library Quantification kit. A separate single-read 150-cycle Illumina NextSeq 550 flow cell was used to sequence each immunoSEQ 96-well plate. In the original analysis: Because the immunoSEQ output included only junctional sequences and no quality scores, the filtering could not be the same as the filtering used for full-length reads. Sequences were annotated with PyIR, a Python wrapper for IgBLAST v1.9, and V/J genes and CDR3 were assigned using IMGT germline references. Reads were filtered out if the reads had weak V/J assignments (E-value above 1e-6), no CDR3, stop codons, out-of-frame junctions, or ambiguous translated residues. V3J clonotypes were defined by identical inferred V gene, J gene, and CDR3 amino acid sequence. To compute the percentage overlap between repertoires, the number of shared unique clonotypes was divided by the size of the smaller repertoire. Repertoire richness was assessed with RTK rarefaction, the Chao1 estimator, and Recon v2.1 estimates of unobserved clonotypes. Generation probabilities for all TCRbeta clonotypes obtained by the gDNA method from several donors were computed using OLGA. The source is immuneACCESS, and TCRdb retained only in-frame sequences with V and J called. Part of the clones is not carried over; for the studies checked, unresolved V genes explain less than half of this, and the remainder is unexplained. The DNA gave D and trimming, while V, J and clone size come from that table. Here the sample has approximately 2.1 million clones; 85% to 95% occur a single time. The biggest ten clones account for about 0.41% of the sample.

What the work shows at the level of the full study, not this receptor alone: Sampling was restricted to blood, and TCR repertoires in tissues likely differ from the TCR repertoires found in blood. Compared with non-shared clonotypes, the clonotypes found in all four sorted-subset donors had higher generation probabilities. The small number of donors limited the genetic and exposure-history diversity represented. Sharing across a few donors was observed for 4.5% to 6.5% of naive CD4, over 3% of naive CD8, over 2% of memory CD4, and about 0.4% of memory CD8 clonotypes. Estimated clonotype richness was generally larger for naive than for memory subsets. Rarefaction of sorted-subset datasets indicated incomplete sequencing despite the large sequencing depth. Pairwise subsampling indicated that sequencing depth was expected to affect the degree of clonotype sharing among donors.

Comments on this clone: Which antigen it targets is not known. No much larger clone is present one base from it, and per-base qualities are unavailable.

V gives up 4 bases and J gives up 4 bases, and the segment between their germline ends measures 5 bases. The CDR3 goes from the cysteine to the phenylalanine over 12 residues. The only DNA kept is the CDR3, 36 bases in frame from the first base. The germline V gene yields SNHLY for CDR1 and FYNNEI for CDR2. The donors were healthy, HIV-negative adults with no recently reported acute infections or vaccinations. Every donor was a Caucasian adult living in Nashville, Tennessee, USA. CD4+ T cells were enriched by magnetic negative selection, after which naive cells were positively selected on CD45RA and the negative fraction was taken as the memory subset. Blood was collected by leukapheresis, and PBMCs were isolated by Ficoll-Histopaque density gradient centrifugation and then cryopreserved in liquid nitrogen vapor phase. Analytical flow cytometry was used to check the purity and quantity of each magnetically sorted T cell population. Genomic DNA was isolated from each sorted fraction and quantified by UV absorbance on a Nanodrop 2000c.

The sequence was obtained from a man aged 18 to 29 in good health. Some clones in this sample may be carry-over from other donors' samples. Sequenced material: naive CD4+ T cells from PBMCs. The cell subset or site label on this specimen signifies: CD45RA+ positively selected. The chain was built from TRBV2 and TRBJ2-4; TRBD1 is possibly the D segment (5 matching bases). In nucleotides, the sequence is TGTGCCAGCAGTGGACAGAAAAACATTCAGTACTTC. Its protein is CASSGQKNIQYF. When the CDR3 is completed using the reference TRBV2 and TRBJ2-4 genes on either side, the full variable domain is EPEVTQTPSHQVTQMGQEVILRCVPISNHLYFYWYRQILGQKVEFLVSFYNNEISEKSEIFDDQFSVERPDGSNFTLKIRSTKLEDSAMYFCASSGQKNIQYFGAGTRLSVL.